This T cell receptor (beta chain) is from a study of regulatory T cells in long-lasting Graves disease (dated by TCRdb to about 2021). For the wider study: Newly diagnosed Graves' disease patients had taken antithyroid drugs for less than 3 months. Persistent Graves' disease patients were compared with newly diagnosed Graves' disease patients by peripheral blood TCR sequencing and RNA sequencing. The study took place in China and was registered as a clinical trial. A total of some 33 samples were covered by TCR sequencing, comprising approximately 13 persistent and approximately 20 newly diagnosed Graves' disease patients. What the research found in general, with its limitations: Sequencing and analysis were restricted to the TCR beta chain. More public clonotypes were shared among persistent patients (more than 2,500) than among newly diagnosed patients (just under 1,000). The authors acknowledged the small sample size as a limitation that may reduce accuracy. Lower TCR Shannon entropy and fewer highly expanded clones were observed in persistent Graves' disease patients than in newly diagnosed patients, which suggested clonal expansion. The study examined only peripheral blood because the primary lesion, thyroid tissue, could not be accessed.

In this sample, this clonotype turned up many times. The antigen this receptor binds is unknown. Base qualities were left out, and no much larger clone turns up one base away. The time point label, as the study defines it: newly diagnosed GD, antithyroid drugs for less than 3 months. For both TCR sequencing and RNA sequencing, RNA was extracted from PBMCs in TRIzol. The diagnosis of Graves' disease was made according to American Thyroid Association guidelines. The patients came from an endocrinology department in Xi'an, China. From each patient, approximately 10 milliliters of peripheral blood was collected into an EDTA anticoagulant tube. Ficoll Paque Plus density gradient separation was used to isolate PBMCs, and no further T cell sorting was performed. An Agilent 2100 Bioanalyzer and agarose gel were used to check RNA quality, and a NanoDrop 2000 was used to measure RNA concentration. The protocol used for the library was multiplex PCR. Reads for this sample came from an Illumina HiSeq 4000. TCR beta libraries were built with iRepertoire HTBI primers and Arm-PCR amplification of CDR3 regions. Before sequencing, the PCR products went through gel purification. Under the source paper's analysis protocol: Gene usage analysis of CDR3 amino acid clonotypes relied on the roughly 60 TRBV and 12 to 15 TRBJ segments identified across samples. COPE and FqMerger were used to merge the filtered high-quality paired reads into contigs. BLAST was used to align contigs to IMGT TRBV, TRBD and TRBJ reference genes, and CDR3 was defined according to IMGT. Any clonotype with a frequency above 0.1% was classified as a highly expanded clone. Shannon entropy was used to measure repertoire diversity, and the Gini coefficient was used to measure V-J evenness. Public clonotypes were defined as clonotypes shared by more than one individual. TCRdb took the public reads, trimmed them with fastp at Q25, ran MiXCR for clone calling and kept in-frame beta chains. Each record represents a unique CDR3 protein, reported with the most common genes and DNA among its rows. The V and J calls and clone size are TCRdb's, not the authors'. Present in this sample are around 500,000 distinct CDR3 sequences, 12% of which were seen just once. 8.9% of the sample goes to the ten largest clones.

The same specimen was also included in a second study, on T cells in Graves' hyperthyroidism and ophthalmopathy. The second paper further reports: Graves' hyperthyroidism was defined as stable when no progression to ophthalmopathy occurred over 18 months of follow-up. Hyperthyroidism patients were aged 18 to 65 years and newly diagnosed, with disease duration of less than 2 months. Any patient with an uncontrolled infection, another autoimmune disease, pregnancy or lactation was excluded. Diagnoses relied on clinical symptoms, serum thyroxine and TRAb, thyroid ultrasound and orbital computed tomography. The TCR CDR3 was subjected to a first round of RT-PCR using the HTBI primer set and the Qiagen OneStep RT-PCR kit. Most expanded thyroid clonotypes (frequency above 0.001) were also found in blood, which suggests that blood repertoires may mirror thyroid immune responses. In cross-validation, a model built on a 13 V-J signature told ophthalmopathy apart from stable hyperthyroidism with approximately 91% sensitivity and roughly 83% specificity, and in testing the same model reached 80%/75%. In validation, the model predicted progression to ophthalmopathy with 55% to 71% sensitivity and around 72% specificity, a median of about 6.7 months before onset. To identify distinguishing TCR V-J signatures, a discovery cohort of 95 to 100 patients was used, comprising approximately 40 with Graves' ophthalmopathy and roughly 60 with stable Graves' hyperthyroidism. Whether ophthalmopathy could be predicted prospectively was tested in an independent validation cohort made up of roughly 20 hyperthyroidism patients plus 17 patients who later progressed to ophthalmopathy. The roughly 91 discovery patients were randomly divided into training and test sets at a 7:3 ratio. The study also compared thyroid tissue and blood T-cell repertoires from several Graves' hyperthyroidism patients. Once sampling was done, hyperthyroidism patients were given methimazole at a starting dose of 30 mg daily, whereas ophthalmopathy patients were given high-dose intravenous methylprednisolone. A second multiplex PCR round built the libraries, followed by size selection and purification. Sequencing of the libraries was done on an Illumina HiSeq2000 using paired-end 100 bp reads. SOAPnuke was used to process the raw data, with reads discarded if the reads contained adapters or uncalled bases, had a mean Phred below 15, or lacked an exact constant-primer or identifier match. High-quality paired reads were merged using COPE v1.2.5, and each unique nucleotide sequence was defined as a clonotype. MiTCR v1.1 was used to align the clonotypes against IMGT TRBV, TRBD and TRBJ reference segments. The analysis included only V-J combinations with a frequency above 0.0001, which together covered roughly 99% of the repertoires. The TCS score was defined as F50 (clonal expansion) divided by E x V (chaos), with BLOSUM62-based TCRdist calculated between CDR3 peptides within each V-J. Welch's t-statistics and random forest reduced some 510 V-J features to 10 to 15, which were used in a naive Bayes classifier (R e1071). Sample size was not statistically predetermined, and investigators were not blinded to group allocation. According to the paper, TCR Vbeta CDR3 sequencing was carried out on 135 peripheral blood samples, which came from fewer than 50 ophthalmopathy, around 75 hyperthyroidism and approximately 17 progressor patients.

The input for sequencing was peripheral blood mononuclear cells (PBMCs), taken at new diagnosis, from a patient treated with antithyroid drugs. This clonotype originated in a woman under 40 with Graves disease. Donor details come from another sample of the same person, matched by shared clones.

The DNA is as follows: TGTGCCAGCTCACGGCAGGGAGTAATGGACAATCAGCCCCAGCATTTT. This yields the protein CASSRQGVMDNQPQHF. The sequence joins TRBV18 to TRBJ1-5; a tentative D call is TRBD1 (5 bases match). The CDR3 has 16 amino acids, counting the end cysteine and phenylalanine. Only the CDR3 portion is preserved as DNA: 48 bases, with reading frame beginning at the first base. V is clipped by 4 bases and J by 3 bases, and the sequence between their germline boundaries is 16 bases long. Via the germline V gene, CDR1 is KGHSH and CDR2 LQKENI. Where the CDR3 stops, the reference TRBV18 and TRBJ1-5 genes take over; the full variable domain is NAGVMQNPRHLVRRRGQEARLRCSPMKGHSHVYWYRQLPEEGLKFMVYLQKENIIDESGMPKERFSAEFPKEGPSILRIQQVVRGDSAAYFCASSRQGVMDNQPQHFGDGTRLSIL.